The present T cell receptor (beta chain) was sequenced within a study of shared clonotypes between healthy human individuals (TCRdb year 2020). Describing the broader study: Three men and two women, aged 18 to 49 years, made up the cohort. For each donor, CD4 naive and CD4 memory were each given three plates, CD8 naive was given two plates, and CD8 memory was given one plate. Each donor's leukapheresis produced roughly between roughly 0.94 and 9.5 billion PBMCs. To estimate repertoire size and how much clonotypes are shared between individuals, the study performed deep sequencing of blood TCR repertoires from roughly five healthy adults. Libraries were prepared and TCR repertoires were sequenced by different laboratories using diverse techniques, in order to increase sequencing depth and limit assay-specific biases. What the research found in general, with its limitations: Sharing across a few donors was observed for around 4.8% of naive CD4, over 3% of naive CD8, 2% to 2.5% of memory CD4, and roughly 0.4% of memory CD8 clonotypes. Pairwise subsampling indicated that sequencing depth was expected to affect the degree of clonotype sharing among donors. Only blood was sampled, and tissue TCR repertoires likely differ from those in blood. The small number of donors limited the genetic and exposure-history diversity represented. Clonotypes shared by all four sorted-subset donors showed higher generation probabilities than non-shared clonotypes. Even with the large sequencing depth, rarefaction of the sorted-subset datasets indicated that sequencing was incomplete. Naive subsets generally had larger estimated clonotype richness than memory subsets.

CD8 naive samples consisted of CD45RO-negative cells that were positively selected for CCR7, yielding a CD45RA+CCR7+ population without TemRA cells. Donors were healthy HIV-negative adults with no recently reported acute infections or vaccinations. Only Caucasian adults living in Nashville, Tennessee, USA were represented among the donors. Blood was obtained by leukapheresis, after which PBMCs were separated by Ficoll-Histopaque density gradient centrifugation and cryopreserved in liquid nitrogen vapor phase. Analytical flow cytometry was used to check the purity and quantity of every magnetically sorted T cell population. Each sorted fraction had its genomic DNA isolated and then quantified by UV absorbance on a Nanodrop 2000c. The CDR3, from cysteine to phenylalanine, totals 16 residues. Only the CDR3 DNA stays, 48 bases, in frame from base 1. The V and J ends are trimmed by 0 bases and 1 base, leaving 12 bases between them. Looking up the germline V gene (reference sequence) yields CDR1 MNHEY and CDR2 SMNVEV.

Using the deep immunoSEQ assay, TCR CDR3 regions were amplified from genomic DNA by multiplex PCR. Extracted genomic DNA from each cell subset was spread evenly across all wells of several immunoSEQ 96-well plates, with each plate serving as a replicate. For sorted subsets, each replicate PCR was loaded with around 220 ng genomic DNA, equivalent to roughly 30,000 T cell genomes. Purified libraries were quantified with a Qubit 3.0 fluorometer, sized on a Bioanalyzer 2100, and re-quantified with the KAPA Library Quantification kit. Every immunoSEQ 96-well plate was sequenced on a dedicated single-read 150-cycle Illumina NextSeq 550 flow cell. As for the authors' bioinformatics: Because only junctional sequences without quality scores were contained in the immunoSEQ output, filtering matching that applied to full-length reads could not be performed. Sequences were annotated with PyIR, a Python wrapper for IgBLAST v1.9, using IMGT germline references to assign V/J genes and CDR3. Any read was removed if the V/J assignment was weak (E-value above 1e-6), the CDR3 was missing, or the read contained stop codons, out-of-frame junctions, or ambiguous translated residues. V3J clonotypes were defined as sequences sharing an identical inferred V gene, J gene, and CDR3 amino acid sequence. The percentage overlap between two repertoires was calculated by dividing the number of shared unique clonotypes by the size of the smaller repertoire. Three approaches were used to assess repertoire richness: RTK rarefaction, the Chao1 estimator, and Recon v2.1 estimates of unobserved clonotypes. For all TCRbeta clonotypes obtained by the gDNA method from a handful of donors, generation probabilities were computed with OLGA. This is the immuneACCESS table as TCRdb keeps it, with only in-frame sequences that have V and J called. A part of the clones is gone; compared with another copy, unresolved V genes explain less than half, and the rest is unexplained. V and J calls and clone size follow that table, whereas D and trimming were derived from the DNA. The sample table shows millions of clones, and roughly 95% are seen once. 0.9% to 1.3% of the sample is taken by the ten largest.

This clone was recorded once. Which antigen it targets is not known. No clone much larger than this one lies a single base away; base qualities are absent. The sample taken for sequencing was naive CD8+ T cells sorted from blood. The cell subset or site label, as the study defines it: CD45RA+CCR7+. The sequence was collected from a man aged 18 to 30 in good health. The chain couples TRBV27 to TRBJ1-1; D gene: possibly TRBD1, on 5 matching bases. Here the CDR3 is given as CASSLSGGTGNTEAFF. The DNA is TGTGCCAGCAGTTTATCCGGCGGGACGGGGAACACTGAAGCTTTCTTT.